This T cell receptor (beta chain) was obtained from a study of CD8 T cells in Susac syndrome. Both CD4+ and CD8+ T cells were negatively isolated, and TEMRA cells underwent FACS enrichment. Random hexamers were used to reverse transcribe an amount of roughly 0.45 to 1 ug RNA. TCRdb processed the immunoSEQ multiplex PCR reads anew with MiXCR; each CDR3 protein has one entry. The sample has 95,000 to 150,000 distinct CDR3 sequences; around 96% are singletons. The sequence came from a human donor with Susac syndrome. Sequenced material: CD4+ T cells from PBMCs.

The CDR3 DNA is TGTGCCAGCAGCCAAGGTGATTGGACCTACGAGCAGTACTTC. Its protein is CASSQGDWTYEQYF. J is TRBJ2-7 and V is TRBV3-1; D is unresolved. V dropped 1 base and J dropped 2 bases, with 9 bases sitting between them. The CDR3 length is 14 residues. Germline CDR1 LGHDT, CDR2 YNNKEL (reference sequence).